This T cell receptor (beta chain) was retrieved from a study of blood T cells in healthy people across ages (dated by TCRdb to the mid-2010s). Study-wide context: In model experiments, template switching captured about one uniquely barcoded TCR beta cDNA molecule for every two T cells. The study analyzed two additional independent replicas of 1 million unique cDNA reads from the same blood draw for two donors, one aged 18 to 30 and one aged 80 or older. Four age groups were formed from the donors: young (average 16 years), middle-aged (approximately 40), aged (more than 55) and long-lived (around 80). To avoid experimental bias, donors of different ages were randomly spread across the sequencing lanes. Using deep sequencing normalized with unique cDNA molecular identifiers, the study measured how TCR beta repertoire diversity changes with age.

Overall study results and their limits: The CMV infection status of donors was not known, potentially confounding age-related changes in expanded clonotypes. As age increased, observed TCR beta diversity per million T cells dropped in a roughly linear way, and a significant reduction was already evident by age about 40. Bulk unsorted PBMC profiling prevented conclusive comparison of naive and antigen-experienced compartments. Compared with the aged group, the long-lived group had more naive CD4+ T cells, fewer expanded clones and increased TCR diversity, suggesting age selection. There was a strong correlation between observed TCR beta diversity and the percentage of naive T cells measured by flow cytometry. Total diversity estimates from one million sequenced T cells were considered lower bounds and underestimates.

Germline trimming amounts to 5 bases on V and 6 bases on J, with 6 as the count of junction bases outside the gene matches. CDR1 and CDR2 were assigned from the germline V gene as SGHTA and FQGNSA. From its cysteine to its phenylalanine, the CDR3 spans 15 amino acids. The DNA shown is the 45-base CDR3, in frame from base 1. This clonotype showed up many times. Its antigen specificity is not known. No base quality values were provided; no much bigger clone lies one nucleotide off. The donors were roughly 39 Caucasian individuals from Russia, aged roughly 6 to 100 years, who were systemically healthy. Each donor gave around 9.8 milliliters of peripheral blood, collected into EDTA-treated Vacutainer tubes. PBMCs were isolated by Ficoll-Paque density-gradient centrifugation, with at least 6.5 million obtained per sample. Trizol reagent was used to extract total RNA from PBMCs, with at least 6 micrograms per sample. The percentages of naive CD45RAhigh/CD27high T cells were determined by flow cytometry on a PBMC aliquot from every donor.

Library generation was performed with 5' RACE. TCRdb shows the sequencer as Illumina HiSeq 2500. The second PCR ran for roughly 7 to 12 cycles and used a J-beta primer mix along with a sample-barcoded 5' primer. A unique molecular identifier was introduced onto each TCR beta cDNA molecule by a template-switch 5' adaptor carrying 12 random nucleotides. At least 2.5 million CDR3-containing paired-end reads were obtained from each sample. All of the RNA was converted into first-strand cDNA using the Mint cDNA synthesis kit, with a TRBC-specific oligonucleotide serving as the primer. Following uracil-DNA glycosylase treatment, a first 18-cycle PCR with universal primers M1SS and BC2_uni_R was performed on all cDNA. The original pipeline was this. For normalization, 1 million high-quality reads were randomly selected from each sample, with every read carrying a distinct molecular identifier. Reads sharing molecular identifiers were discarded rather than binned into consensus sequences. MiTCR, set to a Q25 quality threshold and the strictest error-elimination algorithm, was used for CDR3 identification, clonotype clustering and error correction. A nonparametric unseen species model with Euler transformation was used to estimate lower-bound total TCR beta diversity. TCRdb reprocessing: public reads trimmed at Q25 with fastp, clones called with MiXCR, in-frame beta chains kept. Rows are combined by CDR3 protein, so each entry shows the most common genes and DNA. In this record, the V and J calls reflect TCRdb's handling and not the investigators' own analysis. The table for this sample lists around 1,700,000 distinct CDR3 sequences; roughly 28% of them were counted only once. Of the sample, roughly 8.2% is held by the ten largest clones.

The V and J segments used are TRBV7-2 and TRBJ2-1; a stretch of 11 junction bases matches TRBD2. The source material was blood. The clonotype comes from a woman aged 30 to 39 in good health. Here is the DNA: TGTGCCAGCAGCCTTAGCGGGGGGGGCACCAATGAGCAGTTCTTC. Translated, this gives CASSLSGGGTNEQFF.